The entry below gives a single T cell receptor beta chain sequence along with its context. Its cognate antigen has yet to be identified. Base qualities are not recorded, but no much larger clone differs from it by a single base. Patients were selected on the basis of adequate residual fresh-frozen tumor tissue and more than two years of available survival data. Although molecular status otherwise differed among the glioblastoma patients, no patient had an isocitrate dehydrogenase mutation. PBMC were collected before vaccination, two weeks after the third vaccination, and at tumor progression if tumor progression occurred. The Qiagen DNeasy Blood extraction Kit was used to extract genomic DNA. TCRB CDR3 regions were amplified from approximately 2 ug genomic DNA, or all available DNA if less, using the immunoSEQ assay. The multiplex PCR employed 60 forward primers targeting TCR V beta segments and 13 reverse primers targeting J beta segments. Synthetic control templates were spiked into each sample at limiting dilution to estimate reads per starting template. The Illumina HiSeq System generated 87 bp sequencing reads. In the paper's pipeline: PCR and sequencing errors were removed by merging closely related sequences with a nearest neighbor algorithm. TCR overlap was defined as the percentage of unique tumor TCR beta sequences that were also present in the same patient's peripheral blood. Held by TCRdb, this immuneACCESS table contains in-frame sequences only and omits some clones. Under half of the omission traces to an unresolved V gene where checked; the cause of the rest is unknown. From that table come the V and J calls and clone size; the DNA was used to work out D and trimming. The sample table contains roughly 100,000 clones; only one count was recorded for 85% to 90% of them. Of the sample, under 3% is held by the ten largest clones.

According to the germline V gene (reference sequence), CDR1 reads SGHNT and CDR2 reads YYREEE. Ends trimmed: V by 4 bases, J by 8 bases; bases unmatched to a gene: 12. Its CDR3 holds 15 amino acids, cysteine through phenylalanine. Solely the CDR3 DNA is kept, with 45 bases framed from the first base. The entry originates in a study of glioma-infiltrating T cells after dendritic cell vaccination (dated by TCRdb to the mid-2010s). A note on the overall study: Of the approximately 15 glioblastoma patients in the cohort, all drawn from Phase I and II dendritic cell vaccination trials, 9 were newly diagnosed and 6 had recurrent disease. TCR sequencing metrics, including TIL content and tumor-blood repertoire overlap, were correlated with survival after dendritic cell vaccination. Each patient was given three intradermal dendritic cell vaccine injections, spaced two weeks apart, in the arm below the axilla. In glioblastoma patients vaccinated with dendritic cells, deep sequencing of TCR beta CDR3 regions served to measure tumor-infiltrating lymphocyte content and to compare repertoires between tumor and blood. The vaccine consisted of monocyte-derived dendritic cells cultured seven to eight days with IL-4 and GM-CSF, then pulsed overnight with autologous tumor lysate. Patients received autologous tumor lysate-pulsed dendritic cell vaccination between the early 2000s and the early 2010s. Paper-wide results and their limitations: After dendritic cell vaccination, a higher estimated pretreatment TIL content predicted longer time to progression and overall survival. The cohort was small and heterogeneous, with few patients having full blood and tumor sets and even fewer initial-recurrent tumor pairs. The response model built on TCR overlap across three groups was characterized as speculative, with prospective validation still needed. No direct relationship between TCR clonality and survival was found, suggesting that a diverse polyclonal response may matter.

This sample comprised blood, obtained before dendritic cell vaccination. This clonotype originated in a human donor with glioblastoma. The chain uses TRBV5-4 and TRBJ1-2, with TRBD1 matching 9 junction bases. The CDR3 corresponds to CASSPTLDRGKGYTF. The bases are TGTGCCAGCAGCCCTACGCTAGACAGGGGGAAAGGCTACACCTTC.